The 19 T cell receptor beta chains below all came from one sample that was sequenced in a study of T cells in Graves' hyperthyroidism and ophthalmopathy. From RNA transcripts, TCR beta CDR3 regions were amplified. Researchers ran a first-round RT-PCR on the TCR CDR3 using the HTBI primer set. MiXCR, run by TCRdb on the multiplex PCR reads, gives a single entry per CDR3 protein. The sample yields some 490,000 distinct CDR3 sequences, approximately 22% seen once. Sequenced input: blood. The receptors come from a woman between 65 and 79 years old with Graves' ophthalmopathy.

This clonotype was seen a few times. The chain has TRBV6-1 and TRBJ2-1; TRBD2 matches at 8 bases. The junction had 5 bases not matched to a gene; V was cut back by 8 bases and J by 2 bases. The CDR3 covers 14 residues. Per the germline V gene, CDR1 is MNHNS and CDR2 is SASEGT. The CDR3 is CASAVAGPYNEQFF. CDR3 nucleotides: TGTGCCAGCGCCGTAGCGGGGCCCTACAATGAGCAGTTCTTC.

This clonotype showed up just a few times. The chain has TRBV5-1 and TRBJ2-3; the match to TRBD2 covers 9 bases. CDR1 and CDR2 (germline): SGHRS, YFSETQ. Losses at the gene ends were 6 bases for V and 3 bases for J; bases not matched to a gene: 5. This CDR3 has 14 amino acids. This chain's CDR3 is CASKRLAGTDTQYF. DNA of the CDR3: TGCGCCAGCAAGAGGCTAGCGGGGACAGATACGCAGTATTTT.

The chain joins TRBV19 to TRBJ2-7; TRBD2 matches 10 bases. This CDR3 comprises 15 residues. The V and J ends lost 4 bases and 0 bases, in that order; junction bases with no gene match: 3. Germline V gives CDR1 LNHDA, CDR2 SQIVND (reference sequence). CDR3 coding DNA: TGTGCCAGTAGTAGACTAGCGGGCTCCTCCTACGAGCAGTACTTC. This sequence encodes CASSRLAGSSYEQYF.

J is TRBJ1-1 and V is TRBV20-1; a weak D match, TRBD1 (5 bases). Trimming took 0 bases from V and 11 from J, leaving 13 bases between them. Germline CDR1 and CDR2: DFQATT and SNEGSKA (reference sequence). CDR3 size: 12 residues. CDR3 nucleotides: TGCAGTGCTAGAGAGGGGACTATGGGGGCTTTCTTT. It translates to CSAREGTMGAFF.

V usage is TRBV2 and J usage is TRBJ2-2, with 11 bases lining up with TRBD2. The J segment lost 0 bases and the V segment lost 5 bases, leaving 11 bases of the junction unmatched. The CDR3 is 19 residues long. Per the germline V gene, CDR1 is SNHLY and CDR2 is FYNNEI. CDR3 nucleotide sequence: TGTGCCAGCAGTCGCCCGGGACTAGCGGATGTAACGAACACCGGGGAGCTGTTTTTT. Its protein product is CASSRPGLADVTNTGELFF.

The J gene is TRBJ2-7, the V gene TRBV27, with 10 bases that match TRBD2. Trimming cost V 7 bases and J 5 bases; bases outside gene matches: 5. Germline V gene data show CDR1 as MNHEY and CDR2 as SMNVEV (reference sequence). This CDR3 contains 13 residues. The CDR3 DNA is TGTGCCAGCACTCCTAGCGGGAGTCACGAGCAGTACTTC. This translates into CASTPSGSHEQYF.

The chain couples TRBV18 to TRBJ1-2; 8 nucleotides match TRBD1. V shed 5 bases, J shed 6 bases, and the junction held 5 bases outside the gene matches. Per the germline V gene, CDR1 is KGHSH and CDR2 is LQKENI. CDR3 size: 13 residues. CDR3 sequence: CASSTDRAHGYTF. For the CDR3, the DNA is TGTGCCAGCTCAACGGACAGGGCACATGGCTACACCTTC.

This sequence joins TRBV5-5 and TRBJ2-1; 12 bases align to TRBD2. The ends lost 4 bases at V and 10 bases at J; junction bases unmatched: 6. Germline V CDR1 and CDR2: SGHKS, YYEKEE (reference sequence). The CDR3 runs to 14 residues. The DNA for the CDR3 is TGTGCCAGCAGCAGACTAGCGGGAGTTCGGGAGCAGTTCTTC. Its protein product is CASSRLAGVREQFF.

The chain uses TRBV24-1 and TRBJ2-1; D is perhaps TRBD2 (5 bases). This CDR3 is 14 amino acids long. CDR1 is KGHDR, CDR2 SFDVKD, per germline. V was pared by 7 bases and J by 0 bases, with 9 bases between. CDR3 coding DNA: TGTGCCACCAGCGGACTGGACTCCTACAATGAGCAGTTCTTC. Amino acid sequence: CATSGLDSYNEQFF.

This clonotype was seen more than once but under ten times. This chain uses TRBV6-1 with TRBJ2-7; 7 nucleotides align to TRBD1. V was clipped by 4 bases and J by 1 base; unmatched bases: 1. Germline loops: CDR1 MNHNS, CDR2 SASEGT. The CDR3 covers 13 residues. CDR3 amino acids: CASSGGQSYEQYF. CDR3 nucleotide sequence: TGTGCCAGCAGTGGGGGACAGTCCTACGAGCAGTACTTC.

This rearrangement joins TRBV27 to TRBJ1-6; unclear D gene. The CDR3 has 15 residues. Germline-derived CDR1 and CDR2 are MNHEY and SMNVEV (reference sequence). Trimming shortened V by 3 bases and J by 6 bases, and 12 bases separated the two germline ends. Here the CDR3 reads CASSFGGHVNSPLHF. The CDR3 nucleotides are TGTGCCAGCAGTTTTGGAGGGCATGTTAATTCACCCCTCCACTTT.

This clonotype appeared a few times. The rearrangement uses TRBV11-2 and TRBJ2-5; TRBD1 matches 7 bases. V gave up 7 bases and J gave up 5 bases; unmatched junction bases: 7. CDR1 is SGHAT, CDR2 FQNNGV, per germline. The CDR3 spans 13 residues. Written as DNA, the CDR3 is TGTGCCAGCACCGAGGGGGCATTCGAGACCCAGTACTTC. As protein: CASTEGAFETQYF.

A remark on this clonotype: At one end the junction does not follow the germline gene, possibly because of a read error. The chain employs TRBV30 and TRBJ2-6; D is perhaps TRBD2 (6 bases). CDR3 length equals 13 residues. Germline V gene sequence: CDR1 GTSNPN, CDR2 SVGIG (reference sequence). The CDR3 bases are TGTGCCTGGTGGAGGGTTGGGGCCAACGTCCTGGCTTTC. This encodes CAWWRVGANVLAF.

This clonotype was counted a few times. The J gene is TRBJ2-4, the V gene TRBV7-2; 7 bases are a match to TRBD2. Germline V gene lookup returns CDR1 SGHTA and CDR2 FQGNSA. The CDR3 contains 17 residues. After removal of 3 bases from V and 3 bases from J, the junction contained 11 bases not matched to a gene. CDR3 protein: CASSFPPRGEVKNIQYF. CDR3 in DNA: TGTGCCAGCAGCTTCCCCCCCCGGGGGGAAGTCAAAAACATTCAGTACTTC.

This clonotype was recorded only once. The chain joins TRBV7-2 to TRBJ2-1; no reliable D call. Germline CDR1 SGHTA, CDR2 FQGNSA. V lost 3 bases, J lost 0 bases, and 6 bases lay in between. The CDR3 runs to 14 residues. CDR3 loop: CASSLGFSYNEQFF. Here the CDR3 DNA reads TGTGCCAGCAGCTTGGGGTTCTCCTACAATGAGCAGTTCTTC.

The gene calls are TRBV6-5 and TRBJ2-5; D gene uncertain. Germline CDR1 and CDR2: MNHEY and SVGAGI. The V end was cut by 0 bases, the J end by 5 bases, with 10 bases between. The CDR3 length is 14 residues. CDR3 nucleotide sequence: TGTGCCAGCAGTTACTCGGCCCCTTCGGAGACCCAGTACTTC. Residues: CASSYSAPSETQYF.

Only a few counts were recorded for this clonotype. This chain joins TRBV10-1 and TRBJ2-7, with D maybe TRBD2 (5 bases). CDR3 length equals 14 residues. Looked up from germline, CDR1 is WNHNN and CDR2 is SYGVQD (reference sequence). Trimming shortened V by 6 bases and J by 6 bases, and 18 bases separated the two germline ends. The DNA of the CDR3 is TGCGCCAGCAGCCCAAGTATTAACCGGGGCGAGCAGTACTTC. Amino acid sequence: CASSPSINRGEQYF.

CDR3 nucleotides: TGTGCCAGCAGATGGGACAGCCCAACTAATGAAAAACTGTTTTTT. Translation: CASRWDSPTNEKLFF. The J gene is TRBJ1-4, the V gene TRBV28; 7 bases are a match to TRBD1. The CDR3 is 15 amino acids. The junction had 4 bases not matched to a gene; V was cut back by 6 bases and J by 0 bases. CDR1 is MDHEN, CDR2 SYDVKM, per germline.

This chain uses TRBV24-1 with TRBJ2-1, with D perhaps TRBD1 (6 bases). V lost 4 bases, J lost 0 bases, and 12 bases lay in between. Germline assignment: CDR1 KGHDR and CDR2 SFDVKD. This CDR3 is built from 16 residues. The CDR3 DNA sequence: TGTGCCACCAGTGAAAGGACAGAGAGCTCCTACAATGAGCAGTTCTTC. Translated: CATSERTESSYNEQFF.